Presented here are 30 T cell receptor beta chains from one specimen sequenced in a study of identical twins. TCRdb analysed the 5' RACE reads with MiXCR anew, one entry per CDR3 protein. The data show hundreds of thousands of distinct CDR3 sequences, approximately 24% seen once. The same sample was also used in a study of T cells expressing NK-cell markers.

The specimen was CD4+ T cells sorted from blood. The receptors were gathered from a woman between 18 and 29 years old in good health.

The gene calls are TRBV5-6 and TRBJ2-5, with unresolved D. The CDR3 has 15 residues. V lost 2 bases and J lost 1, with 12 bases in between. Germline CDR1 reads SGHDT; CDR2 reads YYEEEE. For the CDR3, the DNA is TGTGCCAGCAGCTTACGCGCGACCCTCCAAGAGACCCAGTACTTC. This gives the protein CASSLRATLQETQYF.

This clonotype has only a few counts. The rearrangement uses TRBV20-1 and TRBJ2-7, with a possible D match to TRBD1 (5 bases). This CDR3 region has 13 residues. Deletions cut 1 base from V and 7 bases from J, with 14 bases between. Germline assignment: CDR1 DFQATT and CDR2 SNEGSKA (reference sequence). The CDR3 coding sequence is TGCAGTGCTAGAGGGGAAGACAGTTGGGAGCAGTACTTC. It is translated as CSARGEDSWEQYF.

This clonotype was detected a few times. The chain is built from TRBV4-3 and TRBJ2-3, with D tentatively TRBD2 (5 bases). The germline gives CDR1 LGHNA, CDR2 YSLEER. The germline V and J ends were trimmed by 1 base and 0 bases, with 11 bases remaining between them. This CDR3 comprises 16 residues. CDR3 loop: CASSQGAGTSTDTQYF. In nucleotides, the CDR3 is TGCGCCAGCAGCCAAGGCGCGGGTACTAGCACAGATACGCAGTATTTT.

V usage is TRBV14 and J usage is TRBJ2-1, with 7 bases lining up with TRBD1. The V and J ends lost 3 bases and 8 bases, in that order; junction bases with no gene match: 7. The CDR3 length is 14 residues. Germline CDR1 reads SGHDN; CDR2 reads FVKESK. The CDR3 DNA is TGTGCCAGCAGCCAGATAAGGGGGCAAGATGAGCAGTTCTTC. Amino acids: CASSQIRGQDEQFF. Full variable domain (missing parts from reference TRBV14 and TRBJ2-1): EAGVTQFPSHSVIEKGQTVTLRCDPISGHDNLYWYRRVMGKEIKFLLHFVKESKQDESGMPNNRFLAERTGGTYSTLKVQPAELEDSGVYFCASSQIRGQDEQFFGPGTRLTVL.

This chain joins TRBV7-9 and TRBJ1-2, with unresolved D. Between the trimmed V and J ends, which lost 5 bases and 4 bases, there was a span of 11 bases. The CDR3 loop spans 13 amino acids. Germline V gene lookup returns CDR1 SEHNR and CDR2 FQNEAQ (reference sequence). CDR3 in amino acids: CASSRRNSYGYTF. CDR3 nucleotides: TGTGCCAGCAGCCGGCGGAACTCCTATGGCTACACCTTC.

This chain joins TRBV7-9 and TRBJ1-1; D is ambiguous. Deletions cut 6 bases from V and 0 bases from J, with 11 bases between. This CDR3 contains 14 residues. Germline V CDR1 and CDR2: SEHNR, FQNEAQ (reference sequence). The CDR3, as DNA: TGTGCCAGCAGTTCAGAACAATTGAACACTGAAGCTTTCTTT. This codes for CASSSEQLNTEAFF.

The chain combines TRBV6-5 with TRBJ2-2; D is undetermined. The germline V gene has CDR1 MNHEY and CDR2 SVGAGI. Trimming took off 0 bases at V and 3 bases at J, with 8 bases between the two ends. CDR3 length: 15 residues. The CDR3 sequence: CASSYSSQHTGELFF. In DNA form, the CDR3 reads TGTGCCAGCAGTTACTCGAGTCAGCACACCGGGGAGCTGTTTTTT.

In this sample, this clonotype turned up a few times. The chain is built from TRBV5-6 and TRBJ2-1, with D possibly TRBD2 on 5 matching bases. V was pared by 2 bases and J by 5 bases, with 14 bases between. The CDR3 is 15 residues long. The germline CDR1 and CDR2 sequences are SGHDT and YYEEEE. This CDR3 is CASSLYRTGNNEQFF. The CDR3 bases are TGTGCCAGCAGCTTATACCGGACGGGAAACAATGAGCAGTTCTTC. The full variable domain, completed using reference TRBV5-6 and TRBJ2-1, is DAGVTQSPTHLIKTRGQQVTLRCSPKSGHDTVSWYQQALGQGPQFIFQYYEEEERQRGNFPDRFSGHQFPNYSSELNVNALLLGDSALYLCASSLYRTGNNEQFFGPGTRLTVL.

The J gene is TRBJ2-7, the V gene TRBV5-5, with TRBD1 matching over 7 bases. V was clipped by 0 bases and J by 6 bases; unmatched bases: 15. The CDR3 is made up of 17 amino acids. Germline V gene data show CDR1 as SGHKS and CDR2 as YYEKEE (reference sequence). The CDR3 region is CASSLAGTVTSTIEQYF. The CDR3 DNA reads as TGTGCCAGCAGCTTGGCCGGGACAGTGACCTCTACTATCGAGCAGTACTTC.

The chain carries TRBV3-1 and TRBJ2-2; a possible D gene is TRBD2 (6 bases). The germline V gene encodes CDR1 LGHDT and CDR2 YNNKEL (reference sequence). V was shortened by 10 bases and J by 0 bases, with 15 bases between the two germline ends. The CDR3 runs 15 residues. The CDR3 loop is CATRKGTSNTGELFF. CDR3 DNA: TGTGCCACACGAAAGGGGACTTCGAACACCGGGGAGCTGTTTTTT.

The chain combines TRBV20-1 with TRBJ2-7, with D possibly TRBD1 on 6 matching bases. Per the germline V gene, CDR1 is DFQATT and CDR2 is SNEGSKA (reference sequence). V was pared by 0 bases and J by 2 bases, with 20 bases between. The CDR3 extends over 17 amino acids. CDR3 nucleotides: TGCAGTGCTAGAGATCTATCTGGGACATTATACACCTACGAGCAGTACTTC. Protein: CSARDLSGTLYTYEQYF.

The chain recombines TRBV20-1 with TRBJ2-7, with 10 bases that match TRBD1. The V gene's germline CDR1 is DFQATT and CDR2 SNEGSKA (reference sequence). The junction had 6 bases not matched to a gene; V was cut back by 3 bases and J by 1 base. The CDR3 totals 15 residues. This CDR3 is CSARGPGQGSYEQYF. CDR3 coding DNA: TGCAGTGCTAGGGGGCCGGGACAGGGGTCCTACGAGCAGTACTTC.

This clonotype was observed a single time. The V call is TRBV6-1, the J call TRBJ2-7; TRBD2 matches at 13 bases. This CDR3 has 15 residues. J was trimmed by 2 bases and V by 6 bases; bases with no gene match: 4. CDR1 and CDR2 from the germline V gene are MNHNS and SASEGT. As DNA, the CDR3 is TGTGCCAGCAGCGGCACTAGCGGGAGGGCCTACGAGCAGTACTTC. Its translation is CASSGTSGRAYEQYF.

The V call is TRBV5-6, the J call TRBJ2-2, with 10 bases that match TRBD2. Per germline, CDR1 SGHDT and CDR2 YYEEEE. CDR3 size: 14 residues. With V trimmed by 4 bases and J by 3 bases, 0 bases remained unmatched. CDR3 region: CASSSGRDTGELFF. The CDR3 DNA sequence: TGTGCCAGCAGCAGCGGGAGGGACACCGGGGAGCTGTTTTTT.

This clonotype was counted only a few times. V usage is TRBV25-1 and J usage is TRBJ1-5, with D possibly being TRBD1 (5 bases). The germline gives CDR1 MGHDK, CDR2 SYGVNS. The CDR3 extends over 14 amino acids. V lost 1 base, J lost 5 bases, and 9 bases lay in between. CDR3 in DNA: TGTGCCAGCAGTGAATGGGGGACGGATCAGCCCCAGCATTTT. Its translation: CASSEWGTDQPQHF. Looking up the rest from reference TRBV25-1 and TRBJ1-5 gives the full variable domain: EADIYQTPRYLVIGTGKKITLECSQTMGHDKMYWYQQDPGMELHLIHYSYGVNSTEKGDLSSESTVSRIRTEHFPLTLESARPSHTSQYLCASSEWGTDQPQHFGDGTRLSIL.

This clonotype has a handful of counts. In nucleotides, the CDR3 is TGTGCCAGCAGCTTGGAAGCCGGGACTAGCGGGAGGCATGAGCAGTTCTTC. It codes for CASSLEAGTSGRHEQFF. The chain uses TRBV5-5 and TRBJ2-1; 15 bases match TRBD2. CDR3 size: 17 residues. In germline, CDR1 is SGHKS, CDR2 YYEKEE (reference sequence). The junction had 6 bases not matched to a gene; V was cut back by 0 bases and J by 8 bases.

This chain links TRBV12-3 or TRBV12-4 with TRBJ2-1; 10 positions agree with TRBD2. The V segment lost 6 bases and the J segment 2 bases; nucleotides outside the gene matches: 10. The CDR3 extends over 17 amino acids. This CDR3 reads CASSNLSGRAAYNEQFF. In DNA, the CDR3 is TGTGCCAGCAGCAATTTAAGCGGGAGGGCCGCCTACAATGAGCAGTTCTTC.

The chain has TRBV20-1 and TRBJ2-1; D might be TRBD1 or TRBD2, each matching 6 bases. CDR3 length: 13 amino acids. Per germline, CDR1 DFQATT and CDR2 SNEGSKA (reference sequence). CDR3 sequence: CRVAGGRGNEQFF. DNA for the CDR3: TGCAGGGTCGCCGGGGGCCGGGGGAATGAGCAGTTCTTC.

The chain is built from TRBV27 and TRBJ1-1; D might be TRBD1 (5 bases). CDR1 MNHEY and CDR2 SMNVEV come from the germline V gene (reference sequence). This CDR3 is 14 amino acids long. Deletions cut 2 bases from V and 1 base from J, with 8 bases between. The CDR3 reads CASSLRDRNTEAFF. CDR3 DNA sequence: TGTGCCAGCAGTTTAAGAGACAGGAACACTGAAGCTTTCTTT.

J is TRBJ2-7 and V is TRBV12-3 or TRBV12-4, with D uncertain. The V end was cut by 7 bases, the J end by 6 bases, with 22 bases between. CDR3 length: 15 amino acids. The CDR3 protein is CASTNRATTLSEQYF. CDR3 nucleotide sequence: TGTGCCAGCACAAACCGGGCCACTACCCTATCCGAGCAGTACTTC.

This clonotype has a handful of counts. V is TRBV28 and J is TRBJ2-1, with TRBD2 identical over 10 bases. This CDR3 has 15 amino acids. The ends lost 8 bases at V and 0 bases at J; junction bases unmatched: 4. Per the germline V gene, CDR1 is MDHEN and CDR2 is SYDVKM. Here the CDR3 reads CASPPSGGSYNEQFF. The CDR3 DNA reads as TGTGCCAGCCCACCTAGCGGGGGCTCCTACAATGAGCAGTTCTTC. The full variable domain, in which reference TRBV28 and TRBJ2-1 provide the parts outside the CDR3, is DVKVTQSSRYLVKRTGEKVFLECVQDMDHENMFWYRQDPGLGLRLIYFSYDVKMKEKGDIPEGYSVSREKKERFSLILESASTNQTSMYLCASPPSGGSYNEQFFGPGTRLTVL.

This clonotype appeared a few times. V usage is TRBV20-1 and J usage is TRBJ2-7; TRBD1 aligns across 9 bases. The trim removed 5 bases at V and 3 bases at J, leaving 8 bases unmatched. The CDR3 has 14 amino acids. The V gene's germline CDR1 is DFQATT and CDR2 SNEGSKA (reference sequence). The CDR3 DNA sequence: TGCAGTGCTCCAGCCCGGGACAGGGACTACGAGCAGTACTTC. This sequence encodes CSAPARDRDYEQYF.

The count of this clonotype is one. Here the CDR3 reads CSAGVSEDTQYF. CDR3 bases: TGCAGTGCTGGGGTCTCGGAGGATACGCAGTATTTT. The chain is built from TRBV20-1 and TRBJ2-3; D not certain. Germline V gives CDR1 DFQATT, CDR2 SNEGSKA (reference sequence). The CDR3 extends over 12 amino acids. Trimming removed 5 bases at V and 6 bases at J, with 12 bases between.

This clonotype has more than one count but fewer than ten. This chain uses TRBV20-1 with TRBJ1-6; tentatively, D is TRBD1 (5 bases). The germline V and J ends were trimmed by 5 bases and 7 bases, with 18 bases remaining between them. This CDR3 is 15 amino acids long. CDR1 and CDR2 (germline): DFQATT, SNEGSKA (reference sequence). In DNA form, the CDR3 reads TGCAGTGCTTGGGACCCTAATTTTTCAAATTCACCCCTCCACTTT. Translating gives CSAWDPNFSNSPLHF.

The V call is TRBV28, the J call TRBJ2-5; maybe TRBD2 (6 bases). The CDR3 runs to 15 residues. Germline V gives CDR1 MDHEN, CDR2 SYDVKM. The V and J ends lost 6 bases and 0 bases respectively, with 14 bases between them. The CDR3 loop reads CASSLVAGNQETQYF. The CDR3 coding sequence is TGTGCCAGCAGCCTGGTCGCGGGGAACCAAGAGACCCAGTACTTC. Filled out from reference TRBV28 and TRBJ2-5, the complete variable domain reads DVKVTQSSRYLVKRTGEKVFLECVQDMDHENMFWYRQDPGLGLRLIYFSYDVKMKEKGDIPEGYSVSREKKERFSLILESASTNQTSMYLCASSLVAGNQETQYFGPGTRLLVL.

The genes are TRBV20-1 and TRBJ2-7, with a tentative D call TRBD2 (5 bases). The CDR3 runs 15 residues. Trimming stripped 3 bases from V and 9 bases from J, with 24 bases between. CDR1 and CDR2 from the germline V gene are DFQATT and SNEGSKA (reference sequence). This CDR3 is CSAREDGLGSRVQYF. The CDR3 DNA sequence: TGCAGTGCTAGGGAGGATGGGTTGGGGAGCCGCGTGCAGTACTTC.

In DNA, the CDR3 is TGTGCCAGCAGCCGGACTAGCGGGAGGTATGAGCAGTTCTTC. It yields the protein CASSRTSGRYEQFF. This chain uses TRBV12-3 or TRBV12-4 with TRBJ2-1; 14 bases line up with TRBD2. Trimming took 6 bases from V and 8 from J; bases not matched to a gene: 3. The CDR3 length is 14 residues.

The V call is TRBV29-1, the J call TRBJ1-2, with a tentative D call TRBD1 (5 bases). In germline, CDR1 is SQVTM, CDR2 ANQGSEA. V lost 6 bases and J 6 bases, leaving 11 bases between the germline ends. The CDR3 runs to 11 residues. The CDR3 nucleotides read TGCAGCGTCCAGGGAAGCGATGGCTACACCTTC. It specifies CSVQGSDGYTF.

The rearrangement joins TRBV5-1 to TRBJ2-7; 7 bases line up with TRBD2. CDR3 length: 13 amino acids. V dropped 3 bases and J dropped 7; count of bases not matched to a gene: 7. The germline gives CDR1 SGHRS, CDR2 YFSETQ. The CDR3 loop reads CASSSGLVVEQYF. The CDR3 DNA is TGCGCCAGCAGCTCAGGACTAGTTGTTGAGCAGTACTTC.

The chain joins TRBV6-1 to TRBJ2-1, with 12 bases identical to TRBD2. The CDR3 loop spans 15 amino acids. Germline values: CDR1 MNHNS, CDR2 SASEGT. V lost 6 bases, J lost 8 bases, and 8 bases stayed unmatched. This CDR3 reads CASSPPTSGRHEQFF. The CDR3 DNA sequence: TGTGCCAGCAGCCCACCGACTAGCGGGAGACATGAGCAGTTCTTC.